The clone carrying this T cell receptor (beta chain) showed up many times. A single record per CDR3 protein comes from TCRdb applying MiXCR to the PCR reads. The data contain fewer than 350,000 distinct CDR3 sequences, about 23% of them singletons. This sample was included in a study of molecular identifiers for immune sequencing clone quantification. The germline V and J ends were trimmed by 5 bases and 6 bases, with 6 bases remaining between them. This CDR3 has 10 amino acids. Germline values: CDR1 SQVTM, CDR2 ANQGSEA. The chain is built from TRBV29-1 and TRBJ2-3; D is unresolved. This clonotype originated in a human donor in good health. Some libraries in this study had Jurkat cell RNA spiked in. The specimen sequenced was naive CD8+ T cells from blood, with Jurkat cell RNA spiked in. This sample's subset: FACS-sorted CD8+CD4-CCR7+CD45RA+ naive T cells. CDR3 sequence: CSVRMDTQYF. The CDR3 nucleotides are TGCAGCGTTAGGATGGATACGCAGTATTTT.